This T cell receptor beta chain was identified during a study of cytomegalovirus exposure and HLA in healthy donors. General study results and limits: In vitro, three CMV-associated chains proved specific for CMV antigens.

As to this clone: Its antigen is not identified. Mismatch with germline at one junction end may stem from a read error.

Assay: immunoSEQ multiplex PCR; the TCRdb copy retains only in-frame clones and omits some. The sample lists more than 110,000 clones, almost 85% seen once, with 1.4% in the top ten. Germline CDR1 SEHNR, CDR2 FQNEAQ (reference sequence). This CDR3 is 15 amino acids long. The sequenced material came from PBMCs. The clonotype originates from a young woman in good health and CMV-seronegative. The chain employs TRBV7-9 and TRBJ1-3, with 7 bases that match TRBD1. This CDR3 is CASSSPDRVGDTIYF. The CDR3 DNA reads as TGTGCCAGCAGCTCACCTGACAGGGTTGGAGACACCATATATTTT.